The 24 T cell receptor beta chains presented below share a single source sample, sequenced in a study of T cells and copy number aberrations in small-cell lung cancer. Repertoires were generated with immunoSEQ multiplex PCR, while TCRdb's copy carries only in-frame clones and drops some. Counted here are about 9,600 clones, almost 80% occurring once; the ten biggest clones make up roughly 31%. Sequencing input: normal tissue next to the tumor. The receptors were sampled from a man in his fifties or sixties with small cell lung cancer.

This clone is labeled medium-sized. The chain recombines TRBV5-6 with TRBJ2-3, with unresolved D. From germline, CDR1 is SGHDT and CDR2 YYEEEE. The V and J ends lost 1 base and 5 bases respectively, with 14 bases between them. This CDR3 comprises 15 residues. In DNA form, the CDR3 reads TGTGCCAGCAGCTTGTTAAGACCCCCCGGAGATACGCAGTATTTT. Translation: CASSLLRPPGDTQYF.

This chain uses TRBV7-8 with TRBJ2-1; 8 bases agree with TRBD2. V lost 6 bases to trimming and J lost 7 bases; unmatched junction nucleotides: 14. Germline CDR1 and CDR2: SGHVS and FQNEAQ. The CDR3 loop spans 16 amino acids. CDR3 region: CASRRVPGGVVNEQFF. DNA for the CDR3: TGTGCCAGCAGGAGGGTTCCGGGAGGGGTGGTTAATGAGCAGTTCTTC.

The genes are TRBV28 and TRBJ2-5; D possibly corresponds to TRBD2 (6 bases). There are 15 residues in the CDR3. V dropped 7 bases and J dropped 4 bases, with 19 bases sitting between them. Germline values: CDR1 MDHEN, CDR2 SYDVKM. The CDR3 nucleotides are TGTGCCAGCACCCATGGCGGGATGGGGGGAGAGACCCAGTACTTC. Its translation: CASTHGGMGGETQYF.

The chain couples TRBV9 to TRBJ2-7; D gene uncertain. Trimming took 3 bases from V and 4 from J, leaving 14 bases between them. CDR3 length: 14 amino acids. CDR1 is SGDLS and CDR2 is YYNGEE in the germline V gene. This CDR3 reads CASSGNTRGYEQYF. DNA of the CDR3: TGTGCCAGCAGCGGAAACACCCGTGGGTACGAGCAGTACTTC.

The chain links TRBV28 to TRBJ2-4; tentatively, D is TRBD1 (6 bases). Per germline, CDR1 MDHEN and CDR2 SYDVKM. The CDR3 is 14 amino acids. Trimming removed 5 bases from V and 5 bases from J, with 13 bases in between. The chain's CDR3 is CASSRSGAQNIQYF. The DNA for the CDR3 is TGTGCCAGCAGTAGATCAGGGGCGCAAAACATTCAGTACTTC.

V and J are TRBV30 and TRBJ2-2, with TRBD2 identical over 7 bases. The V gene end was trimmed by 2 bases and the J gene end by 5 bases; junction bases not matched to a gene: 5. Germline CDR1 reads GTSNPN; CDR2 reads SVGIG (reference sequence). CDR3 length: 14 amino acids. CDR3 residues: CAWSRGGKTGELFF. The CDR3, as DNA: TGTGCCTGGAGTAGGGGAGGGAAAACCGGGGAGCTGTTTTTT.

In its sample, this clone was seen a few times. The chain is built from TRBV28 and TRBJ2-3, with a weak D call TRBD2 (5 bases). Germline V lookup: CDR1 MDHEN, CDR2 SYDVKM. The V and J ends lost 7 bases and 4 bases respectively, with 21 bases between them. The CDR3 consists of 16 residues. The CDR3 sequence is CASTPSFRDTADTQYF. Here the CDR3 DNA reads TGTGCCAGCACCCCAAGCTTCCGGGATACCGCAGATACGCAGTATTTT.

The J gene is TRBJ2-1, the V gene TRBV2; 8 bases align to TRBD2. Trimming removed 0 bases from V and 8 bases from J; junction bases left unmatched: 15. The CDR3 runs to 18 residues. Looked up from germline, CDR1 is SNHLY and CDR2 is FYNNEI. The CDR3, as DNA: TGTGCCAGCAGTGAAGCGAGGGCGGGAGGCGTTAGGGCGTATGAGCAGTTCTTC. This translates into CASSEARAGGVRAYEQFF. Supplemented by reference TRBV2 and TRBJ2-1, the full variable domain reads EPEVTQTPSHQVTQMGQEVILRCVPISNHLYFYWYRQILGQKVEFLVSFYNNEISEKSEIFDDQFSVERPDGSNFTLKIRSTKLEDSAMYFCASSEARAGGVRAYEQFFGPGTRLTVL.

The rearrangement uses TRBV9 and TRBJ2-2, with 12 bases matching TRBD1. The V and J ends lost 3 bases and 8 bases, in that order; junction bases with no gene match: 8. Germline CDR1 reads SGDLS; CDR2 reads YYNGEE. The CDR3 covers 16 residues. The CDR3 region is CASSAKGQGAAGELFF. The CDR3 nucleotides read TGTGCCAGCAGCGCGAAGGGACAGGGGGCGGCTGGGGAGCTGTTTTTT. The full variable domain, with the rest looked up from reference TRBV9 and TRBJ2-2, is DSGVTQTPKHLITATGQRVTLRCSPRSGDLSVYWYQQSLDQGLQFLIQYYNGEERAKGNILERFSAQQFPDLHSELNLSSLELGDSALYFCASSAKGQGAAGELFFGEGSRLTVL.

The chain has TRBV9 and TRBJ2-3, with D perhaps assigned TRBD1 or TRBD2 (6 bases each). Germline values: CDR1 SGDLS, CDR2 YYNGEE. V was trimmed by 1 base and J by 3 bases, leaving 18 bases between them. The CDR3 is 17 amino acids. CDR3: CASSVSLTGANTDTQYF. CDR3 in DNA: TGTGCCAGCAGCGTATCCCTGACGGGGGCGAATACAGATACGCAGTATTTT. Variable domain in full (rest from reference TRBV9 and TRBJ2-3): DSGVTQTPKHLITATGQRVTLRCSPRSGDLSVYWYQQSLDQGLQFLIQYYNGEERAKGNILERFSAQQFPDLHSELNLSSLELGDSALYFCASSVSLTGANTDTQYFGPGTRLTVL.

The chain couples TRBV28 to TRBJ2-7; TRBD1 agrees at 9 bases. Trimming took 5 bases from V and 5 from J; bases not matched to a gene: 10. Per the germline V gene, CDR1 is MDHEN and CDR2 is SYDVKM. This CDR3 contains 15 residues. CDR3 residues: CASSPGTGSSHEQYF. In DNA form, the CDR3 reads TGTGCCAGCAGTCCCGGGACAGGGTCTTCCCACGAGCAGTACTTC.

The rearrangement uses TRBV28 and TRBJ1-5; 9 positions match TRBD1. Per the germline V gene, CDR1 is MDHEN and CDR2 is SYDVKM. This CDR3 region has 16 residues. The ends lost 5 bases at V and 5 bases at J; junction bases unmatched: 10. CDR3 sequence reads: CASSRPGQGGDQPQHF. CDR3 in DNA: TGTGCCAGCAGTCGACCGGGACAGGGCGGGGATCAGCCCCAGCATTTT.

The CDR3 sequence is CASTSGVGNYGYTF. CDR3 DNA sequence: TGTGCCAGCACCTCAGGGGTGGGGAACTATGGCTACACCTTC. The rearrangement uses TRBV11-2 and TRBJ1-2; weak D call: TRBD1 (6 bases). The CDR3 consists of 14 residues. The ends were cut back, 7 bases at V and 2 bases at J, with 14 bases in the middle. Germline lookup yields CDR1 SGHAT and CDR2 FQNNGV. The variable domain in full, with the rest retrieved from reference TRBV11-2 and TRBJ1-2, is EAGVAQSPRYKIIEKRQSVAFWCNPISGHATLYWYQQILGQGPKLLIQFQNNGVVDDSQLPKDRFSAERLKGVDSTLKIQPAKLEDSAVYLCASTSGVGNYGYTFGSGTRLTVV.

This clone was seen only once. The chain is built from TRBV6-6 and TRBJ1-1; D uncertain. Trimming shortened V by 4 bases and J by 10 bases, and 16 bases separated the two germline ends. Germline V lookup: CDR1 MNHNY, CDR2 SVGAGI (reference sequence). The CDR3 has 13 amino acids. CDR3 nucleotide sequence: TGTGCCAGCAGTTTGGCAGGCGGGGTAGGAGCTTTCTTT. Translated: CASSLAGGVGAFF.

This clone was seen only a few times. V usage is TRBV2 and J usage is TRBJ1-5; D gene uncertain. Germline values: CDR1 SNHLY, CDR2 FYNNEI. The CDR3 runs to 13 residues. Between the trimmed V and J ends, which lost 5 bases and 4 bases, there was a span of 9 bases. The CDR3 coding sequence is TGTGCCAGCAGTCGAGTTGGGAATCAGCCCCAGCATTTT. Protein sequence: CASSRVGNQPQHF.

The J gene is TRBJ2-1, the V gene TRBV9, with D perhaps matching TRBD2 (6 bases). This CDR3 is 13 amino acids long. Germline values: CDR1 SGDLS, CDR2 YYNGEE. Trimming pared 4 bases from V and 7 bases from J, leaving 12 bases between. The CDR3 loop reads CASSPGLSNEQFF. For the CDR3, the DNA is TGTGCCAGCAGCCCGGGACTTTCAAATGAGCAGTTCTTC. Together with reference TRBV9 and TRBJ2-1, the CDR3 gives the full variable domain: DSGVTQTPKHLITATGQRVTLRCSPRSGDLSVYWYQQSLDQGLQFLIQYYNGEERAKGNILERFSAQQFPDLHSELNLSSLELGDSALYFCASSPGLSNEQFFGPGTRLTVL.

The CDR3 protein is CASSQQMAGGGTGELFF. The DNA for the CDR3 is TGCGCCAGCTCCCAGCAAATGGCAGGGGGAGGTACCGGGGAGCTGTTTTTT. The chain combines TRBV5-1 with TRBJ2-2, with D perhaps TRBD1 (7 bases). Germline CDR1 is SGHRS and CDR2 is YFSETQ. V lost 7 bases, J lost 5 bases, and 24 bases lay in between. The CDR3 loop spans 17 amino acids.

This clone was observed a handful of times. Other DNA sequences in this sample translate to the same CDR3. The chain employs TRBV6-5 and TRBJ2-2, with D possibly matching TRBD2 (6 bases). Germline V gives CDR1 MNHEY, CDR2 SVGAGI. V lost 8 bases, J lost 2 bases, and 6 bases lay in between. CDR3 size: 12 residues. The CDR3 DNA sequence: TGTGCCAGCGGGACTAACACCGGGGAGCTGTTTTTT. Protein sequence: CASGTNTGELFF.

About this clone: Germline and junction disagree at one end, which may indicate a read error. V is TRBV5-4 and J is TRBJ2-2; a possible D gene is TRBD2 (6 bases). The CDR3 contains 15 residues. Germline V gene sequence: CDR1 SGHNT, CDR2 YYREEE (reference sequence). This chain's CDR3 is CASSHLGLITPGAVF. The CDR3 DNA reads TGTGCCAGCAGCCACCTAGGACTGATAACACCGGGAGCTGTTTTT.

The chain is built from TRBV19 and TRBJ2-2; D not resolved. Per the germline V gene, CDR1 is LNHDA and CDR2 is SQIVND (reference sequence). Trimming pared 6 bases from V and 2 bases from J, leaving 7 bases between. This CDR3 has 13 amino acids. Here the CDR3 reads CASRQTNTGELFF. CDR3 nucleotide sequence: TGTGCCAGTAGACAAACTAACACCGGGGAGCTGTTTTTT.

This clone was counted only a few times. The CDR3 here is CASSAGTAETIYF. As DNA, the CDR3 is TGTGCCAGCAGCGCCGGGACTGCGGAGACCATATATTTT. This chain joins TRBV9 and TRBJ1-3, with D possibly matching TRBD1 (5 bases). Germline values: CDR1 SGDLS, CDR2 YYNGEE. V was pared by 3 bases and J by 10 bases, with 14 bases between. The CDR3 has 13 amino acids.

Remarks on this clone: The limits of the CDR3 on the DNA are not certain, so only TCRdb's listed CDR3 is given. The CDR3 protein is CATLGPLRAGELFF. The chain couples TRBV6-1 to TRBJ2-2; the DNA was not compared with TRBD2, the D call given in the table. The germline gives CDR1 MNHNS, CDR2 SASEGT. Counting both end residues, the CDR3 totals 14 amino acids.

The V and J genes are TRBV28 and TRBJ2-2, with D unclear. V lost 1 base and J lost 3, with 3 bases in between. The germline V gene has CDR1 MDHEN and CDR2 SYDVKM. This CDR3 is 13 amino acids long. CDR3 residues: CASSLSHTGELFF. The CDR3 DNA reads TGTGCCAGCAGTTTATCCCACACCGGGGAGCTGTTTTTT.

The chain carries TRBV2 and TRBJ2-3, with 7 bases identical to TRBD1. CDR3 length: 15 amino acids. V dropped 6 bases and J dropped 3; count of bases not matched to a gene: 9. Germline loops: CDR1 SNHLY, CDR2 FYNNEI. CDR3 amino acids: CASSQRQGVTDTQYF. CDR3 in DNA: TGTGCCAGCAGCCAAAGACAGGGAGTAACAGATACGCAGTATTTT.